This T cell receptor beta chain is from a study of T cell responses to AZD1222 COVID-19 vaccine. Produced via immunoSEQ multiplex PCR; TCRdb's table is partial and in-frame only. The sample holds about 97,000 clones; 80% to 90% are singletons and the top ten take over 6.5%. This clone was detected only once. The CDR3 has 16 residues. Per germline, CDR1 GTSNPN and CDR2 SVGIG (reference sequence). V dropped 0 bases and J dropped 5; count of bases not matched to a gene: 10. The sample consisted of peripheral blood, taken on day 0 of AZD1222 vaccination. The chain employs TRBV30 and TRBJ2-3, with 8 positions matching TRBD2. This receptor was obtained from an adult in good health. The CDR3 loop is CAWSVFPSGPGDTQYF. CDR3 DNA sequence: TGTGCCTGGAGTGTATTTCCTAGCGGGCCGGGAGATACGCAGTATTTT.